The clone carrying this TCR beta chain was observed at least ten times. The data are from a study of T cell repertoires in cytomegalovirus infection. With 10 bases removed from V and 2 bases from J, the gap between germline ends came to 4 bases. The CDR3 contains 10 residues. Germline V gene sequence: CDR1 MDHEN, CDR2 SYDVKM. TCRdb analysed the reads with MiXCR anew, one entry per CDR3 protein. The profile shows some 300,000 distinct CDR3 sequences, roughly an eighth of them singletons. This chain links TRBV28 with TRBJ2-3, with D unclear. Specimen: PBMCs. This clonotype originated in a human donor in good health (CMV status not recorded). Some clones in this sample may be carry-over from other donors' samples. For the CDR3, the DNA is TGTGCCACCGCCACAGATACGCAGTATTTT. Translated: CATATDTQYF.